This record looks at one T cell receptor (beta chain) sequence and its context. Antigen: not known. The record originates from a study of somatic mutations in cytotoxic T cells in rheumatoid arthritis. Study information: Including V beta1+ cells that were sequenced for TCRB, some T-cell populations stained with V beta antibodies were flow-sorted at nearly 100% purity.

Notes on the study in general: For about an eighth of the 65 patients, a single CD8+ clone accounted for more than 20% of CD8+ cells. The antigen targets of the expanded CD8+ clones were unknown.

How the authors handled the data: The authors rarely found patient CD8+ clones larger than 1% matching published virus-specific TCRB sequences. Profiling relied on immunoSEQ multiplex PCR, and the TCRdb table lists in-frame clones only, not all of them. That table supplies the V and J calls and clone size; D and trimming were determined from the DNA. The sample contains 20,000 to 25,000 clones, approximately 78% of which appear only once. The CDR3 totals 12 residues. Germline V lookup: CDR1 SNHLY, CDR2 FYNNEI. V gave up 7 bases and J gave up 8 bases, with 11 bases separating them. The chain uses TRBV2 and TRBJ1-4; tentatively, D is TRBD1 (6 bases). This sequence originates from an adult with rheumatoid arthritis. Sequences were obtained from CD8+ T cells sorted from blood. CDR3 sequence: CASKAGDEKLFF. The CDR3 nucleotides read TGTGCCAGCAAGGCAGGGGACGAAAAACTGTTTTTT.